A single sample is the source of the 29 T cell receptor beta chains below, sequenced in a study of CD8+ T cells in alopecia areata. In each case, RNA was isolated and then reverse transcribed into cDNA as the sequencing template. Assay used: immunoSEQ multiplex PCR; TCRdb lists only in-frame clones, some missing. The sample holds approximately 220,000 clones, 35% to 40% seen once. Treatment here: oral pan-JAK inhibitor, 5-10 mg twice daily. Specimen: CD4+ T cells sorted from blood, collected between weeks 30 and 35, from a patient treated with tofacitinib. These receptors were collected from a human donor with alopecia areata.

Notes on this clone: Other nucleotide sequences from this sample produce the same CDR3. The chain employs TRBV6-5 and TRBJ2-1, with 7 bases matching TRBD1. Per the germline V gene, CDR1 is MNHEY and CDR2 is SVGAGI. The V segment lost 6 bases and the J segment 1 base; nucleotides outside the gene matches: 6. The CDR3 spans 15 residues. CDR3 DNA: TGTGCCAGCAGCTACCGGGACAGTTCCTACAATGAGCAGTTCTTC. Protein: CASSYRDSSYNEQFF.

This clone was seen more than once but under ten times. V and J are TRBV10-3 and TRBJ2-6; D is undetermined. The CDR3 is 16 residues long. V lost 2 bases, J lost 0 bases, and 8 bases lay in between. Germline CDR1 is ENHRY and CDR2 is SYGVKD. In nucleotides, the CDR3 is TGTGCCATCAGTGAGCCCCCGAACTCTGGGGCCAACGTCCTGACTTTC. Translation gives CAISEPPNSGANVLTF.

The V call is TRBV6-5, the J call TRBJ2-7; D is ambiguous. The V and J ends lost 5 bases and 0 bases respectively, with 14 bases between them. Germline CDR1 and CDR2: MNHEY and SVGAGI. CDR3 length equals 15 residues. The CDR3 sequence is CASSPWTTLSYEQYF. DNA for the CDR3: TGTGCCAGCAGTCCCTGGACCACCCTCTCCTACGAGCAGTACTTC.

The CDR3 DNA reads as TGTGCCAGCAGTCCACTCACGCGGACAGGGGGCGCGGGTATGGCTTTCTTT. This codes for CASSPLTRTGGAGMAFF. The chain recombines TRBV27 with TRBJ1-1, with 11 bases aligning to TRBD1. This CDR3 is built from 17 residues. V lost 5 bases and J lost 11; bases outside the gene matches: 19. Germline V lookup: CDR1 MNHEY, CDR2 SMNVEV (reference sequence).

This clone has more than one count but fewer than ten. The chain carries TRBV6-1 and TRBJ1-2; D call uncertain. The V gene lost 3 bases and the J gene lost 2 bases, with 4 bases spanning the gap. Looked up from germline, CDR1 is MNHNS and CDR2 is SASEGT. The CDR3 is 12 amino acids. CDR3 amino acids: CASSDENYGYTF. CDR3 sequence (DNA): TGTGCCAGCAGTGACGAGAACTATGGCTACACCTTC.

As for this clone: Other nucleotide sequences from this sample produce the same CDR3. The chain is built from TRBV5-1 and TRBJ2-3, with D tentatively TRBD1 (6 bases). V lost 4 bases and J lost 4, with 13 bases in between. The CDR3 covers 14 residues. Germline V gene lookup returns CDR1 SGHRS and CDR2 YFSETQ. The CDR3 DNA sequence: TGCGCCAGCAGCCCCGTCAGGGGCGCAGATACGCAGTATTTT. Translating gives CASSPVRGADTQYF.

The rearrangement joins TRBV7-9 to TRBJ1-2, with 7 bases fitting TRBD1. The CDR3 totals 15 residues. Trimming took 0 bases from V and 4 from J; bases not matched to a gene: 5. Per germline, CDR1 SEHNR and CDR2 FQNEAQ (reference sequence). CDR3 amino acids: CASSLAAGTVYGYTF. Written as DNA, the CDR3 is TGTGCCAGCAGCTTAGCTGCGGGGACAGTCTATGGCTACACCTTC.

The chain uses TRBV7-2 and TRBJ1-5; 7 nucleotides match TRBD1. V was clipped by 1 base and J by 0 bases; unmatched bases: 6. CDR1 is SGHTA and CDR2 is FQGNSA in the germline V gene. The CDR3 has 17 amino acids. This CDR3 reads CASSLGGGLGSNQPQHF. The CDR3 DNA sequence: TGTGCCAGCAGCTTAGGAGGGGGCTTAGGTAGCAATCAGCCCCAGCATTTT.

The gene calls are TRBV29-1 and TRBJ1-2; D might be TRBD1 (5 bases). The CDR3 has 13 amino acids. CDR1 and CDR2 from the germline V gene are SQVTM and ANQGSEA. Trimming stripped 3 bases from V and 4 bases from J, with 12 bases between. CDR3 loop: CSVETGRGYGYTF. For the CDR3, the DNA is TGCAGCGTTGAGACCGGGAGGGGCTATGGCTACACCTTC.

The chain carries TRBV6-6 and TRBJ1-5; TRBD1 is a possible D gene (6 bases). There are 15 residues in the CDR3. Germline CDR1 and CDR2: MNHNY and SVGAGI (reference sequence). V shed 0 bases and J shed 7 bases, with 13 bases lying between them. Here the CDR3 DNA reads TGTGCCAGCAGTTACTCGAGTGGAGGGGGGCAGCCCCAGCATTTT. As protein: CASSYSSGGGQPQHF.

This clone appeared once. V gene TRBV7-9 combines with J gene TRBJ2-7, with D tentatively TRBD1 (6 bases). The V end was cut by 5 bases, the J end by 0 bases, with 20 bases between. The CDR3 has 17 amino acids. Germline V CDR1 and CDR2: SEHNR, FQNEAQ (reference sequence). The CDR3 loop is CASSESAPGVGSYEQYF. DNA for the CDR3: TGTGCCAGCAGCGAATCGGCCCCAGGGGTCGGCTCCTACGAGCAGTACTTC.

This clone has more than one count but fewer than ten. Other nucleotide sequences from this sample produce the same CDR3. V usage is TRBV30 and J usage is TRBJ1-1; D call uncertain. The CDR3 consists of 10 residues. Germline CDR1 reads GTSNPN; CDR2 reads SVGIG (reference sequence). This chain's CDR3 is CAMESSEAFF. The CDR3, as DNA: TGTGCAATGGAATCATCGGAAGCTTTCTTT.

The V and J genes are TRBV2 and TRBJ1-4; D is ambiguous. This CDR3 region has 13 residues. The germline V gene has CDR1 SNHLY and CDR2 FYNNEI. Trimming pared 7 bases from V and 5 bases from J, leaving 11 bases between. The CDR3 DNA is TGTGCCAGCACCCGGATACTCAATGAAAAACTGTTTTTT. Amino acids: CASTRILNEKLFF.

This clone was observed a few times. The chain joins TRBV5-6 to TRBJ2-1; 11 bases map to TRBD1. CDR1 is SGHDT and CDR2 is YYEEEE in the germline V gene. The junction had 5 bases not matched to a gene; V was cut back by 3 bases and J by 6 bases. This CDR3 contains 15 residues. The CDR3 DNA reads as TGTGCCAGCAGCTCGGGACAGGGGGTTTTCAATGAGCAGTTCTTC. It yields the protein CASSSGQGVFNEQFF.

This clone has just a few counts. The rearrangement joins TRBV11-2 to TRBJ1-1; D is unclear. The CDR3 extends over 15 amino acids. Trimming cost V 5 bases and J 6 bases, with 19 bases left between them. Germline assignment: CDR1 SGHAT and CDR2 FQNNGV. The CDR3 nucleotides are TGTGCCAGCAGCCGTCGACTCTTCGGGATCGCTGAAGCTTTCTTT. Its translation: CASSRRLFGIAEAFF. The full variable domain, with the rest looked up from reference TRBV11-2 and TRBJ1-1, is EAGVAQSPRYKIIEKRQSVAFWCNPISGHATLYWYQQILGQGPKLLIQFQNNGVVDDSQLPKDRFSAERLKGVDSTLKIQPAKLEDSAVYLCASSRRLFGIAEAFFGQGTRLTVV.

In this sample, this clone turned up many times. The V and J genes are TRBV29-1 and TRBJ2-5; 10 bases are shared with TRBD1. The CDR3 extends over 12 amino acids. V lost 5 bases and J lost 10; bases outside the gene matches: 7. Germline V gene lookup returns CDR1 SQVTM and CDR2 ANQGSEA. CDR3 sequence: CSVQTGGTIQYF. CDR3 DNA sequence: TGCAGCGTTCAGACAGGGGGCACAATCCAGTACTTC.

The genes are TRBV15 and TRBJ2-5; D is perhaps TRBD2 (5 bases). The CDR3 is made up of 14 amino acids. Deletions cut 1 base from V and 2 bases from J, with 8 bases between. The V gene's germline CDR1 is LNHNV and CDR2 YYDKDF (reference sequence). The CDR3 is CATSRVRTQETQYF. The CDR3 bases are TGTGCCACCAGCAGAGTCCGGACTCAAGAGACCCAGTACTTC.

This chain uses TRBV9 with TRBJ1-2, with no clear D. V was cut by 1 base and J by 0 bases, with 7 bases left in between. The CDR3 loop spans 14 amino acids. Germline V gives CDR1 SGDLS, CDR2 YYNGEE. CDR3 sequence: CASSVYSTNYGYTF. In DNA, the CDR3 is TGTGCCAGCAGCGTATACAGTACTAACTATGGCTACACCTTC.

This clone was found a few times. This chain links TRBV19 with TRBJ1-1, with TRBD1 matching 8 bases. The CDR3 has 14 amino acids. The V and J ends lost 5 bases and 0 bases, in that order; junction bases with no gene match: 2. The germline CDR1 and CDR2 sequences are LNHDA and SQIVND (reference sequence). CDR3 loop: CASSRQGMNTEAFF. CDR3 DNA sequence: TGTGCCAGTAGTCGACAGGGGATGAACACTGAAGCTTTCTTT.

This clone was found a few times. This chain links TRBV29-1 with TRBJ2-5; 7 bases align to TRBD1. The end of the DNA fits TRBJ2-7 better, so the J call may be wrong. The CDR3 sequence is 14 residues long. The germline CDR1 and CDR2 sequences are SQVTM and ANQGSEA. CDR3 bases: TGCAGCGCCGAGACCGGGACAGACTCCTACGAGCAGTACTTC. Translated, it gives CSAETGTDSYEQYF.

V gene TRBV5-1 combines with J gene TRBJ2-6; unclear D gene. The CDR3 has 14 amino acids. Germline CDR1 is SGHRS and CDR2 is YFSETQ. V was shortened by 4 bases and J by 0 bases, with 5 bases between the two germline ends. CDR3 coding DNA: TGCGCCAGCAGCCAGACCTCTGGGGCCAACGTCCTGACTTTC. Its protein product is CASSQTSGANVLTF.

This clone was observed a few times. J is TRBJ2-1 and V is TRBV7-6, with D possibly being TRBD2 (5 bases). Germline loops: CDR1 SGHVS, CDR2 FNYEAQ. The CDR3 loop spans 15 amino acids. V was cut by 3 bases and J by 6 bases, with 15 bases left in between. DNA of the CDR3: TGTGCCAGCAGCTTTCCGGGGAGTTTATCCAATGAGCAGTTCTTC. Protein sequence: CASSFPGSLSNEQFF.

Many counts were recorded for this clone. The chain joins TRBV7-9 to TRBJ2-1; 8 bases are a match to TRBD2. Germline values: CDR1 SEHNR, CDR2 FQNEAQ (reference sequence). The CDR3 loop spans 14 amino acids. V dropped 0 bases and J dropped 8; count of bases not matched to a gene: 3. Here the CDR3 reads CASSLASGVDEQFF. For the CDR3, the DNA is TGTGCCAGCAGCTTAGCTAGCGGGGTCGATGAGCAGTTCTTC.

The V call is TRBV5-1, the J call TRBJ1-6, with 9 bases matching TRBD1. The CDR3 totals 16 residues. The trim removed 0 bases at V and 9 bases at J, leaving 7 bases unmatched. Per germline, CDR1 SGHRS and CDR2 YFSETQ. DNA for the CDR3: TGCGCCAGCAGCTTGGACGGACAGGGGATGGGTTCACCCCTCCACTTT. Translated: CASSLDGQGMGSPLHF.

The rearrangement links TRBV9 to TRBJ2-3, with a possible D match to TRBD1 (5 bases). The CDR3 is 15 amino acids. V was shortened by 4 bases and J by 0 bases, with 12 bases between the two germline ends. Germline lookup yields CDR1 SGDLS and CDR2 YYNGEE. CDR3 sequence (DNA): TGTGCCAGCAGCTTACTTAAGGGGAGCACAGATACGCAGTATTTT. Amino acid sequence: CASSLLKGSTDTQYF.

At least ten counts were recorded for this clone. The CDR3 DNA reads as TGTGCCAGTAGTATACAGGGCGGGGAGCAGTTCTTC. Its protein is CASSIQGGEQFF. This rearrangement joins TRBV19 to TRBJ2-1; either TRBD1 or TRBD2 may supply D (5 bases each). V was shortened by 2 bases and J by 10 bases, with 9 bases between the two germline ends. This CDR3 region has 12 residues. Germline V gives CDR1 LNHDA, CDR2 SQIVND (reference sequence).

This clone was seen more than once but under ten times. V and J are TRBV4-1 and TRBJ2-5; D is unresolved. CDR3 length: 14 residues. The V gene's germline CDR1 is MGHRA and CDR2 YSYEKL. With 2 bases removed from V and 5 bases from J, the gap between germline ends came to 12 bases. CDR3 sequence: CASSQPTSTETQYF. In nucleotides, the CDR3 is TGCGCCAGCAGCCAACCTACTTCGACGGAGACCCAGTACTTC.

This rearrangement joins TRBV2 to TRBJ2-7; the match to TRBD1 covers 7 bases. V dropped 7 bases and J dropped 2; count of bases not matched to a gene: 8. Germline V gives CDR1 SNHLY, CDR2 FYNNEI. The CDR3 covers 14 residues. CDR3 nucleotides: TGTGCCAGCAACCCACAAACAGGGGCCTACGAGCAGTACTTC. It is translated as CASNPQTGAYEQYF.

In its sample, this clone was seen a few times. The V call is TRBV19, the J call TRBJ2-7; TRBD2 might be the D (6 bases). Trimming took 5 bases from V and 5 from J, leaving 13 bases between them. From germline, CDR1 is LNHDA and CDR2 SQIVND (reference sequence). This CDR3 has 13 amino acids. The CDR3 sequence: CASSVAVRNEQYF. The CDR3 DNA sequence: TGTGCCAGTAGTGTAGCGGTCCGCAACGAGCAGTACTTC.